One and the same sample provided the 5 T cell receptor beta chains below, sequenced in a study of blood T cell repertoires in COVID-19. The assay was immunoSEQ multiplex PCR, and TCRdb's table has in-frame clones only and misses some. The sample yields about 79,000 clones, approximately 90% seen once. What was sequenced was peripheral blood. The receptors stem from a man aged 50-60 years with active COVID-19.

The rearrangement joins TRBV11-2 to TRBJ2-7, with 12 bases fitting TRBD2. V dropped 5 bases and J dropped 2; count of bases not matched to a gene: 4. This CDR3 is built from 15 residues. Per germline, CDR1 SGHAT and CDR2 FQNNGV. The CDR3 DNA follows: TGTGCCAGCAGCCTCTCTAGCGGGGGGGCCTACGAGCAGTACTTC. As protein: CASSLSSGGAYEQYF. The whole variable domain, remainder taken from reference TRBV11-2 and TRBJ2-7, is EAGVAQSPRYKIIEKRQSVAFWCNPISGHATLYWYQQILGQGPKLLIQFQNNGVVDDSQLPKDRFSAERLKGVDSTLKIQPAKLEDSAVYLCASSLSSGGAYEQYFGPGTRLTVT.

V is TRBV18 and J is TRBJ2-1, with a tentative D call TRBD2 (6 bases). This CDR3 region has 16 residues. V gave up 2 bases and J gave up 5 bases, with 16 bases separating them. CDR1 and CDR2 from the germline V gene are KGHSH and LQKENI. The CDR3 region has the DNA TGTGCCAGCTCACCAACCGGCGCCCGCGGGAACAATGAGCAGTTCTTC. Translated: CASSPTGARGNNEQFF.

V and J are TRBV7-2 and TRBJ2-4, with D possibly being TRBD2 (7 bases). Trimming removed 5 bases from V and 0 bases from J, with 20 bases in between. The CDR3 runs to 18 residues. Germline-derived CDR1 and CDR2 are SGHTA and FQGNSA. The DNA of the CDR3 is TGTGCCAGCAGCCAAGGACTAGGGGGGGTTCTAGCCAAAAACATTCAGTACTTC. This translates into CASSQGLGGVLAKNIQYF.

The V call is TRBV24-1, the J call TRBJ2-2; TRBD2 agrees at 9 bases. CDR3 length: 18 residues. From germline, CDR1 is KGHDR and CDR2 SFDVKD. The ends lost 3 bases at V and 7 bases at J; junction bases unmatched: 14. The CDR3 protein is CATSDGLALAGTGGELFF. The CDR3 DNA reads as TGTGCCACCAGTGATGGGTTGGCGCTAGCGGGGACTGGCGGGGAGCTGTTTTTT.

This chain connects TRBV7-2 to TRBJ1-3; D call uncertain. The CDR3 has 16 residues. Germline V CDR1 and CDR2: SGHTA, FQGNSA. The ends were cut back, 1 base at V and 0 bases at J, with 10 bases in the middle. The CDR3, as DNA: TGTGCCAGCAGCTTAGGCCCTCCGAGCTCTGGAAACACCATATATTTT. It codes for CASSLGPPSSGNTIYF.